This paragraph covers one T cell receptor beta chain sequence. Its target is not known. The data stem from a study of OX40 agonist ivuxolimab in advanced cancers. About the study: Patients received ivuxolimab, an intravenous treatment, every 2 weeks at 0.01 to 10 mg/kg. The study, taken as a whole, reports: Doses of 0.1 to 3.0 mg/kg were accompanied by clonal expansion of CD4+ and CD8+ blood T cells by week 6. Undetermined was the antigen specificity of the expanded peripheral T cells.

Clones were read by immunoSEQ multiplex PCR, and TCRdb kept only the in-frame ones, dropping some. The sample records about 150,000 clones, roughly 92% being singletons. The clonotype originates from an adult with an advanced solid tumor such as melanoma, head and neck, liver or kidney cancer. The sample here was CD4+ or CD8+ T cells sorted from blood, taken in a trial of the OX40 agonist ivuxolimab.

CDR3 in DNA: TGCAGCCTTTTTTTGAAGGGGACCCAGTACTTC. Translation: CSLFLKGTQYF. V gene TRBV29-1 combines with J gene TRBJ2-5; D remains ambiguous. Trimming left V 8 bases short and J 7 bases short, with 14 bases between. The CDR3 is 11 residues long. The germline CDR1 and CDR2 sequences are SQVTM and ANQGSEA.